This T cell receptor (beta chain) was documented in a study of T cell responses to AZD1222 COVID-19 vaccine. This clone has just a few counts. The target antigen is unknown. Points from the study as a whole: Vaccine-related CD4 TCRs covered spike, predominating at 160-218 and 743-854.

Profiled with immunoSEQ multiplex PCR; TCRdb holds only in-frame clones, not every one. This table holds 150,000 to 200,000 clones, around nine tenths found once. Investigators merged groups given second doses at roughly 4 or roughly 12 weeks. The material was peripheral blood, obtained 28 days after the second AZD1222 dose. The receptor was isolated from an adult who received the AZD1222 COVID-19 vaccine.

DNA of the CDR3: TGTGCCACCAGTGATTCCCCTAGCGGGCTCGCCACAGATACGCAGTATTTT. Encoded protein: CATSDSPSGLATDTQYF. V gene TRBV24-1 combines with J gene TRBJ2-3; TRBD2 matches 8 bases. Germline loops: CDR1 KGHDR, CDR2 SFDVKD. J was trimmed by 2 bases and V by 2 bases; bases with no gene match: 8. The CDR3 is 17 amino acids.